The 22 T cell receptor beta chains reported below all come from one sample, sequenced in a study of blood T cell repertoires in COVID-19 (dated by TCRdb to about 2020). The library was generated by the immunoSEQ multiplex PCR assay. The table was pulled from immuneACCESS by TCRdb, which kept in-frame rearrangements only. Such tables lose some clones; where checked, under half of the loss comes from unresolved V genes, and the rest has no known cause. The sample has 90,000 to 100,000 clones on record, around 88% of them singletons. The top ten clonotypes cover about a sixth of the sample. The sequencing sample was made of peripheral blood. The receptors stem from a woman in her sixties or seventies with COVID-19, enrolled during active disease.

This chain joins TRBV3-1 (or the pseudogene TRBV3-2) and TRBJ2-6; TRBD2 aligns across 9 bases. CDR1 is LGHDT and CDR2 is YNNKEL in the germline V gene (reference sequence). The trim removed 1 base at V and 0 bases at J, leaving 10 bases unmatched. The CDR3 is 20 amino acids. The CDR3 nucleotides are TGTGCCAGCAGCCAAGTTCTTGGGTCTAGCGGGGCCTCTGGGGCCAACGTCCTGACTTTC. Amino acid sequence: CASSQVLGSSGASGANVLTF.

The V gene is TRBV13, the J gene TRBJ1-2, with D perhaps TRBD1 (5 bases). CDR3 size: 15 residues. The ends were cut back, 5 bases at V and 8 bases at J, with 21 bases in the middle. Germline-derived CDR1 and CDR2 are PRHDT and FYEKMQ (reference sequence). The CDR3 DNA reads TGTGCCAGCAGCCTAAGACAGAGATCGGTCGGGGGCTACACCTTC. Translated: CASSLRQRSVGGYTF.

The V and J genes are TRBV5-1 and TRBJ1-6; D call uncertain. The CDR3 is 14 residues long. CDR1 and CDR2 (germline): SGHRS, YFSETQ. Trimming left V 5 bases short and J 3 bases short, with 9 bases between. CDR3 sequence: CASRAQNYNSPLHF. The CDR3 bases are TGCGCCAGCAGGGCACAGAACTATAATTCACCCCTCCACTTT.

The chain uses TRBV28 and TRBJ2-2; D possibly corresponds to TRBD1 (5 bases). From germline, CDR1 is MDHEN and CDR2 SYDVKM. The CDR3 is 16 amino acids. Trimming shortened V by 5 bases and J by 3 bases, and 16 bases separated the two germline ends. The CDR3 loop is CASSLLQGRDTGELFF. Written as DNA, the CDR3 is TGTGCCAGCAGTCTCCTCCAGGGCCGTGACACCGGGGAGCTGTTTTTT.

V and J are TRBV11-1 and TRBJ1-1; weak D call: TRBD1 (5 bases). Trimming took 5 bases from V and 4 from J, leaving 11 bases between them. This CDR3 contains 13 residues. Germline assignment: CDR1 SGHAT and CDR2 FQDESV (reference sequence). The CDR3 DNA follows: TGTGCCAGCAGCGTGTGGGGCACCACTGAAGCTTTCTTT. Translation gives CASSVWGTTEAFF.

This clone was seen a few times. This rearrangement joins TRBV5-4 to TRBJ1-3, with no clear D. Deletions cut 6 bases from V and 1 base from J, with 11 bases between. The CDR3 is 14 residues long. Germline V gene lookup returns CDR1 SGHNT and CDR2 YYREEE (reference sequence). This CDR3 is CASTDPGSGNTIYF. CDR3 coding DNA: TGTGCCAGCACCGACCCGGGGTCTGGAAACACCATATATTTT.

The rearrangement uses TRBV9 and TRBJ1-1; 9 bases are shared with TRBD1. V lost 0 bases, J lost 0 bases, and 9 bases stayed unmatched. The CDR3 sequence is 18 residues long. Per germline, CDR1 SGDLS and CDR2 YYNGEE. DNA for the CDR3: TGTGCCAGCAGCGTAGCTGAACAGGGGGCATTTGTGAACACTGAAGCTTTCTTT. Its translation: CASSVAEQGAFVNTEAFF.

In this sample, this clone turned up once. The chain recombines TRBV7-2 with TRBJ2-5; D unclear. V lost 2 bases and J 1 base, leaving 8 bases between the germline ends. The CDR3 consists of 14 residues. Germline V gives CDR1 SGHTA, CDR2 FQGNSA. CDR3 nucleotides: TGTGCCAGCAGCTTAAGACACCTCCAAGAGACCCAGTACTTC. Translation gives CASSLRHLQETQYF.

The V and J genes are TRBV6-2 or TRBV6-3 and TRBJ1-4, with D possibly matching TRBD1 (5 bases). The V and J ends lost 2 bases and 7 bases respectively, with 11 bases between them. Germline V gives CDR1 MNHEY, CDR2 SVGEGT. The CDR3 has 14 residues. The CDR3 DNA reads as TGTGCCAGCAGTTACGGGGCCGGCGGTGAAAAACTGTTTTTT. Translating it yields CASSYGAGGEKLFF.

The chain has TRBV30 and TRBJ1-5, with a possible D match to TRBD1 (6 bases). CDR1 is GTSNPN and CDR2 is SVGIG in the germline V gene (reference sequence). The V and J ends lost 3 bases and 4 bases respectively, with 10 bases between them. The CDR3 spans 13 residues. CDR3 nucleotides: TGTGCCTGGAGCCCACAGGGAAATCAGCCCCAGCATTTT. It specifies CAWSPQGNQPQHF.

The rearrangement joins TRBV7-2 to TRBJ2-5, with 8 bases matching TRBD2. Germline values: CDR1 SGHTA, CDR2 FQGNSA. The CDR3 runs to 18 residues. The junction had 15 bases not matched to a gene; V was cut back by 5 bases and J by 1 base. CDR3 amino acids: CASSPNPSSGSLQETQYF. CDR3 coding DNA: TGTGCCAGCAGCCCAAACCCTTCTAGCGGGTCCCTCCAAGAGACCCAGTACTTC.

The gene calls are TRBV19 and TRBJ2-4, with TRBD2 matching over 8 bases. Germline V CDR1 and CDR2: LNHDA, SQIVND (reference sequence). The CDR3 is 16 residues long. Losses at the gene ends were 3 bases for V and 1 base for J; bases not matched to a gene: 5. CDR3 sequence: CASSIGTRAAKNIQYF. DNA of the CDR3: TGTGCCAGTAGTATCGGGACTAGGGCTGCCAAAAACATTCAGTACTTC.

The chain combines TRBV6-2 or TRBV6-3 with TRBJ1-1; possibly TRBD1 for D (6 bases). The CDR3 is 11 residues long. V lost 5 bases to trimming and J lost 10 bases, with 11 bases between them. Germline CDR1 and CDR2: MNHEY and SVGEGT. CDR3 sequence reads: CASSKDSRAFF. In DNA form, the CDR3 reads TGTGCCAGCAGTAAGGACAGCAGAGCTTTCTTT.

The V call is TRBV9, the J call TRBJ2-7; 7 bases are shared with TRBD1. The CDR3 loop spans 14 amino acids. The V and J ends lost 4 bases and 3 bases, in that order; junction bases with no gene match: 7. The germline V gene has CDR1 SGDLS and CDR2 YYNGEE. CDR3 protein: CASSLGQNDYEQYF. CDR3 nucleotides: TGTGCCAGCAGCCTGGGACAGAATGACTACGAGCAGTACTTC.

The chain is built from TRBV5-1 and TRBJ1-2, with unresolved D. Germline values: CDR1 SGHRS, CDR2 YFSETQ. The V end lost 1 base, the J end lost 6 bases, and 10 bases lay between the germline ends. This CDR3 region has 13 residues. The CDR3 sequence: CASSLTPSDGYTF. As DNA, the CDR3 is TGCGCCAGCAGCTTGACCCCCTCAGATGGCTACACCTTC.

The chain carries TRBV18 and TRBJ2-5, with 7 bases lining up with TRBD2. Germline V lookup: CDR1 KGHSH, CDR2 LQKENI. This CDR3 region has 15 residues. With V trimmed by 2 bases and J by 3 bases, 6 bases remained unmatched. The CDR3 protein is CASSPGASGKETQYF. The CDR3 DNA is TGTGCCAGCTCACCAGGGGCTAGCGGAAAAGAGACCCAGTACTTC.

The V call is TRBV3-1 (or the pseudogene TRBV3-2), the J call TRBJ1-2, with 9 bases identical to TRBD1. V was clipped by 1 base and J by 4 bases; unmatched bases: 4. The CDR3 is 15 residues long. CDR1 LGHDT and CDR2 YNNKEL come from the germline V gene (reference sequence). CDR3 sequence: CASSQAGTGTYGYTF. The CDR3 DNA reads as TGTGCCAGCAGCCAAGCCGGGACAGGGACCTATGGCTACACCTTC.

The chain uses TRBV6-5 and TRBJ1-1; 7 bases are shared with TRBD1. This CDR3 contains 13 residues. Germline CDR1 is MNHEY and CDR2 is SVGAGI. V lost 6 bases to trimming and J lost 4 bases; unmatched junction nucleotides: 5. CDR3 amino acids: CASRSNRGTEAFF. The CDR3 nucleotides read TGTGCCAGCAGATCAAACAGGGGCACTGAAGCTTTCTTT.

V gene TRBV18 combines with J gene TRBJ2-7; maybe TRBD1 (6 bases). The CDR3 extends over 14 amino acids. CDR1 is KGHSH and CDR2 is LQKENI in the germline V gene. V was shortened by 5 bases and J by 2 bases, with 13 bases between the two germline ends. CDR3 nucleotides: TGTGCCAGCTCAGGGGGACCAGGGGCCTACGAGCAGTACTTC. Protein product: CASSGGPGAYEQYF.

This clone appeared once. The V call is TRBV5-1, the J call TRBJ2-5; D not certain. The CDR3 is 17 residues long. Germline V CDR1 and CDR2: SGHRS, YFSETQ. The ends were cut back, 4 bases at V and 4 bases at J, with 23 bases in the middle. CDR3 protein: CASSGAVTDSPGETQYF. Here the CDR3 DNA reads TGCGCCAGCAGCGGAGCAGTGACGGATAGTCCGGGAGAGACCCAGTACTTC.

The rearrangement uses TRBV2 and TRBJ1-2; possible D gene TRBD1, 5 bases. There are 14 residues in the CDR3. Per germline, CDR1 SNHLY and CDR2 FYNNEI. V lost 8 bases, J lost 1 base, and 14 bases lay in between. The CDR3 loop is CASGGGALNYGYTF. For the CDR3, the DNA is TGTGCCAGCGGGGGAGGGGCTCTTAACTATGGCTACACCTTC.

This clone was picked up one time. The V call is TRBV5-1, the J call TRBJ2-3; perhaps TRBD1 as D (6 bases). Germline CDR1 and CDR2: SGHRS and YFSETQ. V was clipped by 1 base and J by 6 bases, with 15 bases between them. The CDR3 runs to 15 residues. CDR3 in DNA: TGCGCCAGCAGCTTGATGGGGGCCGCATTCGATACGCAGTATTTT. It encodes CASSLMGAAFDTQYF.